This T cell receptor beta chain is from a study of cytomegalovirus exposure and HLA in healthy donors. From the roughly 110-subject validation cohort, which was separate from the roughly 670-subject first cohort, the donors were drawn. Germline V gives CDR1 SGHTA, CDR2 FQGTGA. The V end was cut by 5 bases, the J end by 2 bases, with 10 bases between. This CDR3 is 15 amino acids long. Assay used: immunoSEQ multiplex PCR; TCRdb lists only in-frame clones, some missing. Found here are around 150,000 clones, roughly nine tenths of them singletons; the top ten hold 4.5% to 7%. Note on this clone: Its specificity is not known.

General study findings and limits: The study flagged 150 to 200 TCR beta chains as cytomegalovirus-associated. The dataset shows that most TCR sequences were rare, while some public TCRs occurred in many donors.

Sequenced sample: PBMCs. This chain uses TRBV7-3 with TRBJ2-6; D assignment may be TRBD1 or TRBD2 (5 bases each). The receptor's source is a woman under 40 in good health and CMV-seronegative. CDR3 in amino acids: CASSHQGPGANVLTF. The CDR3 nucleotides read TGTGCCAGCAGCCACCAGGGACCTGGGGCCAACGTCCTGACTTTC.